The 4 T cell receptor beta chains listed next were all sequenced from one sample in a study of blood T cells in healthy people across ages (dated by TCRdb to the mid-2010s). Receptors were amplified or captured by 5' RACE. The listed sequencing device is Illumina HiSeq 2500. A second PCR of roughly 6 to 12 cycles was run with a J-beta primer mix and a sample-barcoded 5' primer. TCRdb reran the public reads through fastp at Q25 and MiXCR, keeping productive beta chains. Rows merge per CDR3 protein into single entries with the most common DNA and genes. This sample holds some 1.6 million distinct CDR3 sequences; around 36% were observed only once. Of the sample, 11% falls within the top ten clones. The material sequenced was blood. These receptors all come from a woman in her 30s in good health.

This clonotype was seen more than once but under ten times. The chain combines TRBV7-8 with TRBJ2-7; no reliable D call. CDR3 length: 12 residues. Germline loops: CDR1 SGHVS, CDR2 FQNEAQ. V was trimmed by 8 bases and J by 3 bases, leaving 11 bases between them. This chain's CDR3 is CASGPALYEQYF. The CDR3 nucleotides read TGTGCCAGCGGCCCCGCCCTCTACGAGCAGTACTTC.

The chain joins TRBV30 to TRBJ1-1; no definite D call. This CDR3 has 12 residues. V lost 5 bases and J 0 bases, leaving 7 bases between the germline ends. Looked up from germline, CDR1 is GTSNPN and CDR2 is SVGIG (reference sequence). CDR3 residues: CAWVPMNTEAFF. DNA of the CDR3: TGTGCCTGGGTGCCCATGAACACTGAAGCTTTCTTT.

The J gene is TRBJ1-1, the V gene TRBV10-3; a possible D gene is TRBD1 (5 bases). This CDR3 has 13 amino acids. Trimming removed 5 bases at V and 6 bases at J, with 13 bases between. Germline CDR1 reads ENHRY; CDR2 reads SYGVKD. The CDR3 is CAISNGGLAEAFF. The CDR3 DNA follows: TGTGCCATCAGTAATGGGGGTTTGGCTGAAGCTTTCTTT.

J is TRBJ2-7 and V is TRBV7-2; possibly TRBD1 or TRBD2 for D (5 bases each). TRBJ2-4 explains the end of the DNA better; the J call may be wrong. Germline V gives CDR1 SGHTA, CDR2 FQGNSA. The CDR3 runs to 14 residues. CDR3 loop: CASSPSSGQNIQYF. In DNA, the CDR3 is TGTGCCAGCAGCCCGAGCTCGGGGCAGAACATTCAGTACTTC.